This T cell receptor beta chain originates from a study of CD8 T cells in Susac syndrome. General observations from the study: A relatively small number of individuals underwent TCR sequencing and HLA analysis.

In the case of this clonotype: What it binds is unknown.

RNA, at about 0.5 to 1 ug, was reverse transcribed with random hexamers. immunoSEQ multiplex PCR amplified TCR beta CDR3 across 54 Vbeta, 13 Jbeta. MiXCR, run by TCRdb on the immunoSEQ multiplex PCR reads, gives a single entry per CDR3 protein. The top ten clones hold 0.11% of a sample with some 260,000 distinct CDR3 sequences, roughly 81% of them seen once. V was clipped by 3 bases and J by 10 bases, with 19 bases between them. The CDR3 length is 14 residues. Germline CDR1 is DFQATT and CDR2 is SNEGSKA (reference sequence). This sequence was found in a human donor with multiple sclerosis. This chain connects TRBV20-1 to TRBJ2-1, with D perhaps TRBD2 (5 bases). Material for sequencing was CD8+ T cells from PBMCs. CDR3 in amino acids: CSARRRASEYEQFF. CDR3 coding DNA: TGCAGTGCTAGGCGGCGGGCTTCGGAGTACGAGCAGTTCTTC.